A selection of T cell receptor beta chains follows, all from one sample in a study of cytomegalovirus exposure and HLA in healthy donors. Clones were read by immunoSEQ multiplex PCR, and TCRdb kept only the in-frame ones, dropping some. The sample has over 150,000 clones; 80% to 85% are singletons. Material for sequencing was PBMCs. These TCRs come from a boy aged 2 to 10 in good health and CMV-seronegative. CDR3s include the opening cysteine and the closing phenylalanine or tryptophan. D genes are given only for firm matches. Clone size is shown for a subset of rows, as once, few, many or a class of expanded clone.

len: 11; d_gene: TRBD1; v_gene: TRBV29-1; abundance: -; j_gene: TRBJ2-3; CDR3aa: CSGTTGGAQYF; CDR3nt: TGCAGCGGTACTACAGGGGGTGCGCAGTATTTT
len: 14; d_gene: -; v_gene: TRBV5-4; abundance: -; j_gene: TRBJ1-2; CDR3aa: CASSPGQSNYGYTF; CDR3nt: TGTGCCAGCAGCCCTGGACAGAGTAACTATGGCTACACCTTC
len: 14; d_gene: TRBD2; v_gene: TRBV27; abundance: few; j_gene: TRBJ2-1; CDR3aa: CASTTTSGYNEQFF; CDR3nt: TGTGCCAGCACGACGACTAGCGGCTACAATGAGCAGTTCTTC
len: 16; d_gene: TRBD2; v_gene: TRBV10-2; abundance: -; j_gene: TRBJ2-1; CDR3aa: CASSPIAGGFYNEQFF; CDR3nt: TGCGCCAGCAGTCCTATAGCGGGAGGATTCTACAATGAGCAGTTCTTC
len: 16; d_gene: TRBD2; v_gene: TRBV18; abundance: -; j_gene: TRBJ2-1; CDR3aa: CASSPGGTSGYNEQFF; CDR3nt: TGTGCCAGCTCTCCGGGAGGGACTAGCGGATACAATGAGCAGTTCTTC
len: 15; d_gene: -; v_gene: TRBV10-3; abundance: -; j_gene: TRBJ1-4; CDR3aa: CAISEAEASNEKLFF; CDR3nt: TGTGCCATCAGTGAAGCAGAAGCTAGTAATGAAAAACTGTTTTTT
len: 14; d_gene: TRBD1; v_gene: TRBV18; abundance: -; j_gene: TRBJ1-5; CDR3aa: CASSPSGGHQPQHF; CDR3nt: TGTGCCAGCTCACCATCAGGGGGGCATCAGCCCCAGCATTTT
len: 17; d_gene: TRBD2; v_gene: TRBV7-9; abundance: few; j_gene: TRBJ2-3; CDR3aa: CASSLIGIAGVSDTQYF; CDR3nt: TGTGCCAGCAGCTTAATCGGGATAGCGGGAGTTTCAGATACGCAGTATTTT
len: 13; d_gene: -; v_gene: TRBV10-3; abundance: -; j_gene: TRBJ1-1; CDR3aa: CAIKGEENTEAFF; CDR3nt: TGTGCCATCAAGGGAGAGGAGAACACTGAAGCTTTCTTT
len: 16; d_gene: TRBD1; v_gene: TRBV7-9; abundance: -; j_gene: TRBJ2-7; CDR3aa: CASSLWIGTGSYEQYF; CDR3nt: TGTGCCAGCAGCCTCTGGATCGGGACAGGGTCCTACGAGCAGTACTTC
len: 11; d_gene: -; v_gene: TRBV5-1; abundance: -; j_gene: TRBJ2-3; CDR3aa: CASSSRDTQYF; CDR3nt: TGCGCCAGCAGTTCGAGAGATACGCAGTATTTT
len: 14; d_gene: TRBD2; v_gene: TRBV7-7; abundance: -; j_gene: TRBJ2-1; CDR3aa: CASSPGLAGDEQFF; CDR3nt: TGTGCTAGCAGTCCGGGACTAGCGGGAGATGAGCAGTTCTTC
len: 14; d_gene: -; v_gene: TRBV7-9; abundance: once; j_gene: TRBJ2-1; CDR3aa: CASSLEDGRAEQFF; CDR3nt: TGTGCCAGCAGCTTAGAAGACGGGAGAGCTGAGCAGTTCTTC
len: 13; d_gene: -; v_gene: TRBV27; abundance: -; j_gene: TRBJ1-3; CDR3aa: CASSPRGGNTIYF; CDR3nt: TGTGCCAGCAGTCCTAGGGGAGGAAACACCATATATTTT
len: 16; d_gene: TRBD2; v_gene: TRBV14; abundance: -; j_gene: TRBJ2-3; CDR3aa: CASRGLAGGGTDTQYF; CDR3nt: TGTGCCAGCAGGGGGCTAGCGGGAGGTGGCACAGATACGCAGTATTTT
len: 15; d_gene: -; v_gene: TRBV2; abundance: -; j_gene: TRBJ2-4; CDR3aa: CASKALRESKNIQYF; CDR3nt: TGTGCCAGCAAGGCCCTCCGGGAATCCAAAAACATTCAGTACTTC
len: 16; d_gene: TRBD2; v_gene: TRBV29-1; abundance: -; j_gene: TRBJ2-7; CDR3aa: CSVHDPSGRPSYEQYF; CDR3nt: TGCAGCGTCCATGACCCTAGCGGGAGGCCCTCCTACGAGCAGTACTTC
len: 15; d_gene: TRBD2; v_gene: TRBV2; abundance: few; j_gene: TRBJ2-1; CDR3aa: CASSPVAGGPPEQFF; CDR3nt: TGTGCCAGCAGCCCCGTCGCGGGAGGCCCCCCTGAGCAGTTCTTC
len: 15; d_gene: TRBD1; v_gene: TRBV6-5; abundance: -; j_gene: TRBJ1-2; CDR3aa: CASSGRTGLGYGYTF; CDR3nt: TGTGCCAGCAGTGGGCGGACAGGGTTGGGCTATGGCTACACCTTC
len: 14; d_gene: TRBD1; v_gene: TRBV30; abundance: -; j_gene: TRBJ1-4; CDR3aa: CAYDRGSTNEKLFF; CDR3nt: TGTGCCTACGACAGGGGCTCAACTAATGAAAAACTGTTTTTT
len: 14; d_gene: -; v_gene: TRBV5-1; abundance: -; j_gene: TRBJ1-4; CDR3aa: CASSFSATNEKLFF; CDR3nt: TGCGCCAGCAGCTTTTCAGCAACTAATGAAAAACTGTTTTTT
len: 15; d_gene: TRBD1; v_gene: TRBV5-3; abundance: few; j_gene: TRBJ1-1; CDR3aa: CARSLRGTANTEAFF; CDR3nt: TGTGCCAGAAGCTTGAGGGGGACAGCTAACACTGAAGCTTTCTTT
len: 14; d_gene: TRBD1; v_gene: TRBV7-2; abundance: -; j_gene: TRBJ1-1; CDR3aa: CASSSTGGYTEAFF; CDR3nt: TGTGCCAGCAGCTCGACAGGGGGGTACACTGAAGCTTTCTTT
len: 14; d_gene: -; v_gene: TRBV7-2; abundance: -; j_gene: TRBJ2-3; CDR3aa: CASSLGLYTDTQYF; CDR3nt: TGTGCCAGCAGCTTAGGACTATACACAGATACGCAGTATTTT
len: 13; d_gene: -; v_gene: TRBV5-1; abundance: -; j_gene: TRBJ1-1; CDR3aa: CASSLVGAREAFF; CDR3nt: TGCGCCAGCAGCTTGGTGGGGGCAAGGGAAGCTTTCTTT
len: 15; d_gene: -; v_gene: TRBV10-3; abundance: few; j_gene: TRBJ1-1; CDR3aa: CAIRVQGFYGTEAFF; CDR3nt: TGTGCCATCAGGGTACAGGGTTTTTATGGAACTGAAGCTTTCTTT
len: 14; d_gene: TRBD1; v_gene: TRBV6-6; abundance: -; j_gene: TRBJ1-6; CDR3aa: CASTGTGVNSPLHF; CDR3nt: TGTGCCAGCACGGGTACAGGGGTGAATTCACCCCTCCACTTT
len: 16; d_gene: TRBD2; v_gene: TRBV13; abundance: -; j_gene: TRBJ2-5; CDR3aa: CASSLRFSGPQETQYF; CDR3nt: TGTGCCAGCAGCTTACGCTTTAGCGGGCCACAAGAGACCCAGTACTTC
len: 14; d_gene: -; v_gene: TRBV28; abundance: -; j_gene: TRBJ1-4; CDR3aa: CASSYPRGIEKLFF; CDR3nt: TGTGCCAGCAGCTATCCTAGGGGGATTGAAAAACTGTTTTTT
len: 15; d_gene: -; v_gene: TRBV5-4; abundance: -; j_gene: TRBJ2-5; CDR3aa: CASSLAGDPRETQYF; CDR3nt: TGTGCCAGCAGCTTGGCAGGGGACCCACGAGAGACCCAGTACTTC
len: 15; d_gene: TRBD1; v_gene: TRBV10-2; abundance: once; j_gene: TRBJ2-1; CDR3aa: CASTGQGGDYNEQFF; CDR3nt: TGCGCCAGCACAGGACAGGGGGGCGACTACAATGAGCAGTTCTTC
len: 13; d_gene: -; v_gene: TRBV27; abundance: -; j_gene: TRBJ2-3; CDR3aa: CASSWRDGDTQYF; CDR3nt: TGTGCCAGCAGTTGGAGGGACGGAGATACGCAGTATTTT
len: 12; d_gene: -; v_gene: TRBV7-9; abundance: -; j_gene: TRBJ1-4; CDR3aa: CASSLYSEKLFF; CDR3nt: TGTGCCAGCAGCTTATATTCCGAAAAACTGTTTTTT
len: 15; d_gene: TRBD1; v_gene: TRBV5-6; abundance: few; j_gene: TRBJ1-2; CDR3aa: CASSSDRGNNYGYTF; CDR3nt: TGTGCCAGCAGCTCGGACAGGGGGAATAACTATGGCTACACCTTC
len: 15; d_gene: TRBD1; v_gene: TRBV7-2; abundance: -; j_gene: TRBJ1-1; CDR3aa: CASSLESRGLAEAFF; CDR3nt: TGTGCCAGCAGCTTAGAGAGCAGGGGGCTTGCTGAAGCTTTCTTT
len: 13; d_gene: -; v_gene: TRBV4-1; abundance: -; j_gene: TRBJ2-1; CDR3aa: CASSQDHDNEQFF; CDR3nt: TGCGCCAGCAGCCAAGACCATGACAATGAGCAGTTCTTC
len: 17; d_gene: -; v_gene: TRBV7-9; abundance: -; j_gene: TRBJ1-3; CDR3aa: CASSFGVGDLAGNTIYF; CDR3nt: TGTGCCAGCAGCTTTGGCGTCGGGGATCTTGCTGGAAACACCATATATTTT
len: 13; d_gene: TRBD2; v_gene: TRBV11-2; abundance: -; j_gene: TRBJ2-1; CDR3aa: CAARRTSGNEQFF; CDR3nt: TGTGCCGCAAGAAGGACTAGCGGAAATGAGCAGTTCTTC
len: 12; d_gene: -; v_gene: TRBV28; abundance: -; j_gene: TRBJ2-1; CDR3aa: CASSAGHNEQFF; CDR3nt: TGTGCCAGCAGTGCGGGACACAATGAGCAGTTCTTC
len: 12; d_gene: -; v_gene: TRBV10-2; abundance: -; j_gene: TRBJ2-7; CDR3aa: CASRAIIHEQYF; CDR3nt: TGCGCCAGCAGGGCCATTATACACGAGCAGTACTTC
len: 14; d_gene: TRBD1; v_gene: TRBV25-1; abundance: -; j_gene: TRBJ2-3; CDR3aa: CASSKGQGPDTQYF; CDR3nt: TGTGCCAGCAGTAAAGGACAGGGTCCCGATACGCAGTATTTT
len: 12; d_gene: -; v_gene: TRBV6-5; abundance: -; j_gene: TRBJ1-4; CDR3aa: CASTGEGEKLFF; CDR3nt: TGTGCCAGCACAGGGGAAGGCGAAAAACTGTTTTTT
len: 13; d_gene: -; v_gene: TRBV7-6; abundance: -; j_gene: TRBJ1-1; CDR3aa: CASSRDMNTEAFF; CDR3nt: TGTGCCAGCAGCCGAGACATGAACACTGAAGCTTTCTTT